This T cell receptor (beta chain) is drawn from a study of siplizumab effects on memory and regulatory T cells. Study-level results: There appeared to be greater diversity in naive T cells than in memory cells, and naive T cells seemed major contributors to the alloresponse. The mapping of alloreactive clones to unstimulated subsets covered only a minor fraction of them.

Some clones are missing from TCRdb's copy, which holds only in-frame ones; the method was immunoSEQ multiplex PCR. This table holds around 100,000 clones, 90% to 95% found once. Germline lookup yields CDR1 LNHDA and CDR2 SQIVND (reference sequence). The CDR3 consists of 14 residues. The junction had 5 bases not matched to a gene; V was cut back by 7 bases and J by 1 base. Points on this clone: What it recognizes is unknown.

V is TRBV19 and J is TRBJ2-3, with 7 bases aligning to TRBD1. Input material: CD4+ T cells sorted from blood. This sequence originates from a human donor in good health. The CDR3 loop reads CASMEQGRTDTQYF. Here the CDR3 DNA reads TGTGCCAGTATGGAACAGGGGCGCACAGATACGCAGTATTTT.